The T cell receptor beta chain described here comes from a study of T cells expressing NK-cell markers. TCRdb reanalyzed the 5' RACE reads and collapses them to one entry per CDR3 protein, without DNA. The sample spans fewer than 400,000 distinct CDR3 sequences; the ten largest clones claim 5% to 5.5%. The germline gives CDR1 SNHLY, CDR2 FYNNEI. This CDR3 region has 13 residues. Sequenced sample: blood T cells: a sorted CD56 or NKG2C T cell subset, CD4+ or CD8+ T cells, or bulk PBMC T cells (not recorded which). The sequence was obtained from a man between 18 and 69 years old in good health. This sequence joins TRBV2 and TRBJ2-1; TCRdb lists TRBD1, though no DNA is available to test this call. CDR3 in amino acids: CATRGQGINEQFF.